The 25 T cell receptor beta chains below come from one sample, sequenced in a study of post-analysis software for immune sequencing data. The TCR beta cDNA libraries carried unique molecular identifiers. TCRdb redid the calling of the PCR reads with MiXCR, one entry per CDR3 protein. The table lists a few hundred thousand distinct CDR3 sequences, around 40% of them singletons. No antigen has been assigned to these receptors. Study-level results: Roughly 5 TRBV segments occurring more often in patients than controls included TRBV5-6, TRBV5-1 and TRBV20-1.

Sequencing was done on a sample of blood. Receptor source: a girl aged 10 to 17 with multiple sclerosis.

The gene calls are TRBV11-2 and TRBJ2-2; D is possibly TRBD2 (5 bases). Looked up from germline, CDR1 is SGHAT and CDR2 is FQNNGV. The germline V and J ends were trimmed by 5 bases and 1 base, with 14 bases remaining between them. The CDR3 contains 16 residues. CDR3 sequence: CASSRTGMVNTGELFF. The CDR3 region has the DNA TGTGCCAGCAGCAGAACCGGGATGGTGAACACCGGGGAGCTGTTTTTT.

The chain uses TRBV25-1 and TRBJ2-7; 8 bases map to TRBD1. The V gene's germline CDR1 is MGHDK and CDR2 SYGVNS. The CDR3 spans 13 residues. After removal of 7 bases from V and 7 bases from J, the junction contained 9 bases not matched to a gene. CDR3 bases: TGTGCCAGCAAGAGACAGGGGACTTGGGAGCAGTACTTC. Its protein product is CASKRQGTWEQYF.

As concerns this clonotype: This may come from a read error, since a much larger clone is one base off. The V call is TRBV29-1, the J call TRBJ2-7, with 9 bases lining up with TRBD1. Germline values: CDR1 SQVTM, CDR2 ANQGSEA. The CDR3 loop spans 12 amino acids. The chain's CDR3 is CGGTTGGNEQYF. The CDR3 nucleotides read TGCGGCGGAACGACAGGGGGGAACGAGCAGTACTTC.

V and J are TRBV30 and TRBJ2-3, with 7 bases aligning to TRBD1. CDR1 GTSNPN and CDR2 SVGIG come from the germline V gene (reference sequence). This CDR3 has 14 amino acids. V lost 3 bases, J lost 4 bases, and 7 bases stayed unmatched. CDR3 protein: CAWSRQGGADTQYF. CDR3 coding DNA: TGTGCCTGGAGCAGACAGGGCGGAGCAGATACGCAGTATTTT.

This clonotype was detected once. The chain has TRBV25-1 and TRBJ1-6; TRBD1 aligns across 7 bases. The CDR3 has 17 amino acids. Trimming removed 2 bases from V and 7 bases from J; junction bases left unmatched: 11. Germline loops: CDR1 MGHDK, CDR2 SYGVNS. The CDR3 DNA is TGTGCCAGCAGTGAAGGTGGGGACAGTCTAGACAATTCACCCCTCCACTTT. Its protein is CASSEGGDSLDNSPLHF.

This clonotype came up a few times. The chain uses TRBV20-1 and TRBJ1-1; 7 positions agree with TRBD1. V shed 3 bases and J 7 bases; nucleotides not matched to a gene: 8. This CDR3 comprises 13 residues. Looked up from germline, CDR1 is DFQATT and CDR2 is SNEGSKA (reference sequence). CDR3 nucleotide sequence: TGCAGTGCTAGGGGTTGGACAGGCGTTGAAGCTTTCTTT. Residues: CSARGWTGVEAFF.

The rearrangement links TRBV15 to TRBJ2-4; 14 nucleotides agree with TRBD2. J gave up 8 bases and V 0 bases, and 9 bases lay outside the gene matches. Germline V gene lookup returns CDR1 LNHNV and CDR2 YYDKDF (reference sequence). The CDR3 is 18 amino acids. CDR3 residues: CATSRERLAGGPKDIQYF. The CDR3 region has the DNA TGTGCCACCAGCAGAGAAAGACTAGCGGGAGGGCCTAAAGACATTCAGTACTTC.

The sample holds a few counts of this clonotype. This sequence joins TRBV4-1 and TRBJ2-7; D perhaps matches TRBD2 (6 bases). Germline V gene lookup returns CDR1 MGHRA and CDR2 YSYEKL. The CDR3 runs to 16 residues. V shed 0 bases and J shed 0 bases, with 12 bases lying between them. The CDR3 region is CASSQDAAGSSYEQYF. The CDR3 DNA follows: TGCGCCAGCAGCCAAGACGCGGCGGGGAGCTCCTACGAGCAGTACTTC.

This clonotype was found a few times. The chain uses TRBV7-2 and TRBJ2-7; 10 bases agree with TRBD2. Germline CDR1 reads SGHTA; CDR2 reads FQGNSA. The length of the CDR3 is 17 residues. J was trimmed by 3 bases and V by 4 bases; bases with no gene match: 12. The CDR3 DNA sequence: TGTGCCAGCAGCTCCCGGGGGGCTAGCGGGGGTTACTACGAGCAGTACTTC. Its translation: CASSSRGASGGYYEQYF. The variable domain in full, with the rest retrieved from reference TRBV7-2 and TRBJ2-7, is GAGVSQSPSNKVTEKGKDVELRCDPISGHTALYWYRQSLGQGLEFLIYFQGNSAPDKSGLPSDRFSAERTGGSVSTLTIQRTQQEDSAVYLCASSSRGASGGYYEQYFGPGTRLTVT.

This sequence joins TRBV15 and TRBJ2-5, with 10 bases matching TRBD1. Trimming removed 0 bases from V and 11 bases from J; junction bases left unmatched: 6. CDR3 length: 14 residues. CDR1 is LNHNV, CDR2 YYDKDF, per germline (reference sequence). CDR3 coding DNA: TGTGCCACCAGCAGAGACCCCGGGACAGGGGAGCAGTACTTC. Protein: CATSRDPGTGEQYF.

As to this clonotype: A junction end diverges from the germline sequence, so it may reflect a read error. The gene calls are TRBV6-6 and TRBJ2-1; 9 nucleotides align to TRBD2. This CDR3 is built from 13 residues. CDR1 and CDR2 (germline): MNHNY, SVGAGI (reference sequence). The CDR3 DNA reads TGTGCCCGCAGTTTCTACAGGGGACTAGCCGAGTTCTTC. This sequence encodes CARSFYRGLAEFF.

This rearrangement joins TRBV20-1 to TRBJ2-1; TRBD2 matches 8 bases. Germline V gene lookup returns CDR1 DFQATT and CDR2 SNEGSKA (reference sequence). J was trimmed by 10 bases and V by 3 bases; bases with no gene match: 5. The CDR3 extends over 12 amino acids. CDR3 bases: TGCAGTGCTAGCGGGGGGGCGGAGGAGCAGTTCTTC. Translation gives CSASGGAEEQFF.

The CDR3 coding sequence is TGCAGTGCTAGACCAGGGGGACTTGACAATGAGCAGTTCTTC. It specifies CSARPGGLDNEQFF. The chain links TRBV20-1 to TRBJ2-1; D perhaps matches TRBD1 (7 bases). The length of the CDR3 is 14 residues. V was pared by 2 bases and J by 5 bases, with 13 bases between. Germline V gene sequence: CDR1 DFQATT, CDR2 SNEGSKA (reference sequence).

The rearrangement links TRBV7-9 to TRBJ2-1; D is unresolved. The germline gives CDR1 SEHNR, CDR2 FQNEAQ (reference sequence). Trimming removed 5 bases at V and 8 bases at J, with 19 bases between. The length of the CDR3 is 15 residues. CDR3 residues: CASSKQRGSRDEQFF. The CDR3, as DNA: TGTGCCAGCAGCAAACAGAGAGGTAGTCGCGATGAGCAGTTCTTC.

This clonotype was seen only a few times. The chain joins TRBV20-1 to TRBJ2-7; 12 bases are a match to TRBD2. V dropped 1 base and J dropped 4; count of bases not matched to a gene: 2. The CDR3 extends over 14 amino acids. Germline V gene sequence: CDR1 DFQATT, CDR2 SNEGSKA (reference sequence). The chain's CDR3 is CSARGLAGGYEQYF. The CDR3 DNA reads TGCAGTGCTAGAGGTCTAGCGGGAGGGTACGAGCAGTACTTC.

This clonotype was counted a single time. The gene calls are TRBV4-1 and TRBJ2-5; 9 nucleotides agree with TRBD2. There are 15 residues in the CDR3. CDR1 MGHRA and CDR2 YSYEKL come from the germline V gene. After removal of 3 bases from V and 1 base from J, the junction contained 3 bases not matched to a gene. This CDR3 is CASSQTSGPQETQYF. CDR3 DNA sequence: TGCGCCAGCAGCCAGACTAGCGGACCCCAAGAGACCCAGTACTTC.

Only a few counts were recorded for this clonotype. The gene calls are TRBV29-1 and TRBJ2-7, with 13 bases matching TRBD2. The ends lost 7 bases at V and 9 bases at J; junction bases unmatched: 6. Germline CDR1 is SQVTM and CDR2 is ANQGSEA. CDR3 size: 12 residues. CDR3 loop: CSGRLAGGWQYF. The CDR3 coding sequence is TGCAGCGGCAGACTAGCGGGAGGCTGGCAGTACTTC.

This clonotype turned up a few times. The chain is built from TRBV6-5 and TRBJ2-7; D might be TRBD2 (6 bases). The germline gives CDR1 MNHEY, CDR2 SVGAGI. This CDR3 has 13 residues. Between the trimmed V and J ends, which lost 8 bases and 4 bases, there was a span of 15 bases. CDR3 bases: TGTGCCAGCCTGGGTACTAGCAGGTACGAGCAGTACTTC. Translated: CASLGTSRYEQYF.

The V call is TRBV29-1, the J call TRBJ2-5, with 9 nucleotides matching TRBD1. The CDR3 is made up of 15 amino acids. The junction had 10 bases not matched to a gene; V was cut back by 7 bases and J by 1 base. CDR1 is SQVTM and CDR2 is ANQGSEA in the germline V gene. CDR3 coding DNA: TGCAGCGCCACGACAGGGGGAACGGGCCAAGAGACCCAGTACTTC. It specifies CSATTGGTGQETQYF. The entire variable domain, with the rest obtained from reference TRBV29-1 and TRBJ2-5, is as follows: SAVISQKPSRDICQRGTSLTIQCQVDSQVTMMFWYRQQPGQSLTLIATANQGSEATYESGFVIDKFPISRPNLTFSTLTVSNMSPEDSSIYLCSATTGGTGQETQYFGPGTRLLVL.

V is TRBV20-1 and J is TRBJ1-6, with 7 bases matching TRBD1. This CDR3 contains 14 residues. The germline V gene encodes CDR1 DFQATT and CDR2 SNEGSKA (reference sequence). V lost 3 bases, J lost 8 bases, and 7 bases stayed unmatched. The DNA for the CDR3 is TGCAGTGCTAGGATCGGGACAGAAGATTCACCCCTCCACTTT. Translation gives CSARIGTEDSPLHF.

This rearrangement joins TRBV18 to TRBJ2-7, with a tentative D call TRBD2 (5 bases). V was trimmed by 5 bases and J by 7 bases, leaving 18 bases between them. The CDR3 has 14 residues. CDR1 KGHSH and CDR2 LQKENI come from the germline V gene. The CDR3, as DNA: TGTGCCAGCTCATCTCAAGGCGGGTCGGGTGAGCAGTACTTC. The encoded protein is CASSSQGGSGEQYF.

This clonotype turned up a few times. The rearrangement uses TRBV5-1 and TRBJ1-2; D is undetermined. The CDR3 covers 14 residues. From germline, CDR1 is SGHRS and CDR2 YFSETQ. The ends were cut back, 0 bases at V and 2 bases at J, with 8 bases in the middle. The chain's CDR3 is CASSLESPNYGYTF. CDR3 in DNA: TGCGCCAGCAGCTTGGAATCCCCAAACTATGGCTACACCTTC.

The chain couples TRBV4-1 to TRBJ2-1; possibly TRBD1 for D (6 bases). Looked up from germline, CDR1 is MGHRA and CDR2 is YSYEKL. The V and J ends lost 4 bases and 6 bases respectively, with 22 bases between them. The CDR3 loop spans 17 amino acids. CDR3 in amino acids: CASSPDQTRGRGNEQFF. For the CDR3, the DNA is TGCGCCAGCAGCCCGGATCAGACCCGGGGCAGGGGCAATGAGCAGTTCTTC.

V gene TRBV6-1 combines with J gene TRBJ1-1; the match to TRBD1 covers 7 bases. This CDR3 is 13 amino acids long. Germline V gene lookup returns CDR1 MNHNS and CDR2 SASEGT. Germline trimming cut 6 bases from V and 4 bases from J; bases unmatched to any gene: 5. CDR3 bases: TGTGCCAGCAGGACAGGGTCTGGCACTGAAGCTTTCTTT. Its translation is CASRTGSGTEAFF.

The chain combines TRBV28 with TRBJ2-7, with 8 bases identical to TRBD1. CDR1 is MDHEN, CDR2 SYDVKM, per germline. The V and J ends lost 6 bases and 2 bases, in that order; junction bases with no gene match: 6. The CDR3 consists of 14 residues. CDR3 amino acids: CASSGQGPTYEQYF. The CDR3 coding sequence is TGTGCCAGCAGCGGACAGGGCCCAACCTACGAGCAGTACTTC.